This T cell receptor beta chain appears in the sequencing data of a study of CD8 T cells in Susac syndrome. Study-level background: When blood was drawn, patients with Susac syndrome were on intravenous immunoglobulin alone, on corticosteroids, or therapy-naive.

Reverse transcription of 0.5 to 1 ug RNA was performed with random hexamers. The authors amplified TCR beta CDR3 across 54 Vbeta and 13 Jbeta using immunoSEQ multiplex PCR. MiXCR, applied by TCRdb to the immunoSEQ multiplex PCR reads, yields one record per CDR3 protein. Among 95,000 to 150,000 distinct CDR3 sequences listed, around 94% were seen once. Sequenced sample: CD8+ T cells from PBMCs. The sequence was collected from a human donor with Susac syndrome.

CDR3 region: CASSLAGTGGCQPQHF. In DNA, the CDR3 is TGTGCCAGCAGCTTAGCCGGGACAGGGGGCTGTCAGCCCCAGCATTTT. The chain uses TRBV11-3 and TRBJ1-5, with 12 bases aligning to TRBD1. CDR1 and CDR2 (germline): SGHNT, YENEEA. The V gene end was trimmed by 1 base and the J gene end by 6 bases; junction bases not matched to a gene: 4. This CDR3 region has 16 residues.